The 26 T cell receptor beta chains below all came from one sample that was sequenced in a study of T cell repertoires in cytomegalovirus infection. TCRdb called the reads again in MiXCR, with one record for every CDR3 protein. The repertoire has some 800,000 distinct CDR3 sequences, around 29% of them found once; the top ten carry less than 15%. Antigen specificity for these receptors is unknown. Sequencing was performed on cultured CD8+ T cells from PBMCs, taken from culture after CMV antigen stimulation. Receptor source: a human donor in good health (CMV status not recorded). Some clones in this sample may be carry-over from other donors' samples.

Only a few counts were recorded for this clonotype. The chain carries TRBV6-6 and TRBJ1-4; TRBD1 matches 7 bases. The germline V gene encodes CDR1 MNHNY and CDR2 SVGAGI (reference sequence). The CDR3 has 15 amino acids. V was pared by 5 bases and J by 3 bases, with 6 bases of the junction left unmatched. CDR3 DNA sequence: TGTGCCAGCAGTAGTAGACAGGGTTCTAATGAAAAACTGTTTTTT. The encoded protein is CASSSRQGSNEKLFF.

The chain has TRBV27 and TRBJ1-2, with TRBD1 as a possible D gene (6 bases). The ends were cut back, 3 bases at V and 4 bases at J, with 15 bases in the middle. Germline V CDR1 and CDR2: MNHEY, SMNVEV (reference sequence). The CDR3 covers 15 residues. The CDR3 protein is CASSFRDDRTYGYTF. The CDR3 DNA follows: TGTGCCAGCAGTTTCCGGGACGACAGGACCTATGGCTACACCTTC.

This sequence joins TRBV11-3 and TRBJ2-3, with 8 bases fitting TRBD2. V lost 5 bases to trimming and J lost 4 bases; unmatched junction nucleotides: 11. The V gene's germline CDR1 is SGHNT and CDR2 YENEEA. The CDR3 consists of 16 residues. The CDR3 DNA sequence: TGTGCCAGCAGCACAACTAGCGGAGGGGCCTCAGATACGCAGTATTTT. Its translation is CASSTTSGGASDTQYF.

This clonotype occurred a few times. The chain employs TRBV11-2 and TRBJ2-5; 11 nucleotides agree with TRBD2. The germline V gene encodes CDR1 SGHAT and CDR2 FQNNGV. V was pared by 1 base and J by 1 base, with 8 bases of the junction left unmatched. CDR3 length: 18 residues. The CDR3 spells CASSLGTSGGQPQETQYF. DNA for the CDR3: TGTGCCAGCAGCTTAGGAACTAGCGGGGGCCAACCCCAAGAGACCCAGTACTTC.

This clonotype was observed a handful of times. This chain connects TRBV2 to TRBJ1-2; the D gene is possibly TRBD1 (5 bases). CDR3 size: 14 residues. Germline CDR1 is SNHLY and CDR2 is FYNNEI. V was cut by 8 bases and J by 1 base, with 14 bases left in between. CDR3 amino acids: CASEGQDINYGYTF. CDR3 nucleotide sequence: TGTGCCAGCGAGGGGCAGGACATTAACTATGGCTACACCTTC.

This clonotype was recorded a few times. The genes are TRBV7-9 and TRBJ2-7; D not certain. Germline CDR1 reads SEHNR; CDR2 reads FQNEAQ (reference sequence). This CDR3 comprises 15 residues. Between the trimmed V and J ends, which lost 1 base and 0 bases, there was a span of 10 bases. This CDR3 is CASSLVLRSSYEQYF. The CDR3 DNA reads as TGTGCCAGCAGCTTAGTCTTGCGCAGCTCCTACGAGCAGTACTTC.

This clonotype was observed many times. The rearrangement uses TRBV27 and TRBJ1-5, with a possible D match to TRBD1 (6 bases). The germline CDR1 and CDR2 sequences are MNHEY and SMNVEV (reference sequence). The CDR3 covers 13 residues. Trimming removed 5 bases from V and 5 bases from J, with 10 bases in between. CDR3 DNA: TGTGCCAGCAGTCTCAGGGGCCATCAGCCCCAGCATTTT. Translating it yields CASSLRGHQPQHF.

V usage is TRBV28 and J usage is TRBJ1-2; TRBD1 matches at 12 bases. CDR1 is MDHEN, CDR2 SYDVKM, per germline. The CDR3 consists of 17 residues. After removal of 6 bases from V and 1 base from J, the junction contained 9 bases not matched to a gene. In DNA, the CDR3 is TGTGCCAGCAGACCCGGGACAGGGGGCAATTTTAACTATGGCTACACCTTC. Translating gives CASRPGTGGNFNYGYTF.

This clonotype has more than one count but fewer than ten. The rearrangement links TRBV7-9 to TRBJ2-4; D gene unclear. From germline, CDR1 is SEHNR and CDR2 FQNEAQ (reference sequence). The CDR3 spans 16 residues. V gave up 2 bases and J gave up 5 bases, with 16 bases separating them. The CDR3 region has the DNA TGTGCCAGCAGCTTAACCTACGACGTGGTCGAAAACATTCAGTACTTC. It translates to CASSLTYDVVENIQYF.

There are a few counts of this clonotype. The chain carries TRBV28 and TRBJ2-7; 8 bases fit TRBD1. The CDR3 length is 19 residues. J was trimmed by 4 bases and V by 1 base; bases with no gene match: 18. Germline CDR1 MDHEN, CDR2 SYDVKM. CDR3 DNA sequence: TGTGCCAGCAGTTTATACCCCTCCGGCGTCCTAACAGGGGGATACGAGCAGTACGTC. This encodes CASSLYPSGVLTGGYEQYV.

This clonotype showed up many times. The J gene is TRBJ2-5, the V gene TRBV27, with 9 bases aligning to TRBD2. V was clipped by 4 bases and J by 4 bases; unmatched bases: 1. In germline, CDR1 is MNHEY, CDR2 SMNVEV (reference sequence). CDR3 length: 13 amino acids. This chain's CDR3 is CASSSGLAETQYF. DNA of the CDR3: TGTGCCAGCAGTTCGGGACTAGCAGAGACCCAGTACTTC.

This clonotype was seen many times. The rearrangement links TRBV7-8 to TRBJ2-5, with 8 bases matching TRBD1. The CDR3 covers 14 residues. With V trimmed by 5 bases and J by 1 base, 3 bases remained unmatched. Germline loops: CDR1 SGHVS, CDR2 FQNEAQ. Written as DNA, the CDR3 is TGTGCCAGCAGCGTAGGGACAGGCCAAGAGACCCAGTACTTC. It is translated as CASSVGTGQETQYF.

The chain recombines TRBV6-5 with TRBJ1-2; possibly TRBD1 for D (6 bases). Germline assignment: CDR1 MNHEY and CDR2 SVGAGI. The V gene lost 0 bases and the J gene lost 1 base, with 12 bases spanning the gap. The CDR3 consists of 16 residues. The CDR3, as DNA: TGTGCCAGCAGTTACTCGTGGACAGCAATTAACTATGGCTACACCTTC. Amino acids: CASSYSWTAINYGYTF.

There are many counts of this clonotype. The chain links TRBV7-8 to TRBJ2-7, with 9 bases aligning to TRBD1. The CDR3 is 15 amino acids. CDR1 SGHVS and CDR2 FQNEAQ come from the germline V gene. The V gene end was trimmed by 4 bases and the J gene end by 7 bases; junction bases not matched to a gene: 11. Here the CDR3 DNA reads TGTGCCAGCAGCTCGGGACAGGGCTGGACGGAAGAGCAGTACTTC. Protein: CASSSGQGWTEEQYF.

V is TRBV6-2 or TRBV6-3 and J is TRBJ1-4; D remains ambiguous. This CDR3 contains 15 residues. Germline V gives CDR1 MNHEY, CDR2 SVGEGT. V gave up 0 bases and J gave up 5 bases, with 10 bases separating them. CDR3 sequence: CASSYSVVENEKLFF. CDR3 DNA sequence: TGTGCCAGCAGTTACTCGGTGGTGGAGAATGAAAAACTGTTTTTT.

The CDR3 reads CASSLGLDNSPLHF. The DNA of the CDR3 is TGTGCCAGCAGTCTCGGACTGGATAATTCACCCCTCCACTTT. This chain connects TRBV27 to TRBJ1-6; D gene uncertain. The germline V gene encodes CDR1 MNHEY and CDR2 SMNVEV (reference sequence). V was trimmed by 5 bases and J by 5 bases, leaving 10 bases between them. The CDR3 is made up of 14 amino acids.

A note on this clonotype: A much more abundant neighbour one base away suggests this may be a read error. The J gene is TRBJ2-3, the V gene TRBV7-2, with a weak D call TRBD1 (5 bases). This CDR3 spans 15 amino acids. Per the germline V gene, CDR1 is SGHTA and CDR2 is FQGNSA. Written as DNA, the CDR3 is TGTGCCAGCAGCCACTATCTTCTTAGCACAGGTACGCAGTATTTT. Residues: CASSHYLLSTGTQYF.

The rearrangement links TRBV7-2 to TRBJ2-7; D gene uncertain. The CDR3 is 14 residues long. Germline lookup yields CDR1 SGHTA and CDR2 FQGNSA. Trimming shortened V by 2 bases and J by 0 bases, and 8 bases separated the two germline ends. The CDR3 nucleotides are TGTGCCAGCAGCTTATCAGCATACTCCTACGAGCAGTACGTC. Translating it yields CASSLSAYSYEQYV.

The CDR3 region has the DNA TGTGCCAGCAGTCCCCTAGTGGGGGGCCCCGGGGAGCTGTTTTTT. It yields the protein CASSPLVGGPGELFF. This chain joins TRBV12-3 or TRBV12-4 and TRBJ2-2; D tentatively reads TRBD1 or TRBD2 (6 bases each). CDR3 length equals 15 residues. Deletions cut 5 bases from V and 6 bases from J, with 16 bases between.

This rearrangement joins TRBV6-2 or TRBV6-3 to TRBJ2-4; D unresolved. V lost 4 bases to trimming and J lost 0 bases, with 13 bases between them. Germline CDR1 and CDR2: MNHEY and SVGEGT. The CDR3 runs to 16 residues. The CDR3 loop reads CASSFSDPRAKNIQYF. CDR3 DNA sequence: TGTGCCAGCAGTTTCTCGGACCCTCGAGCCAAAAACATTCAGTACTTC.

The V call is TRBV4-1, the J call TRBJ2-1; D not certain. This CDR3 spans 12 amino acids. The V and J ends lost 2 bases and 10 bases respectively, with 9 bases between them. The germline CDR1 and CDR2 sequences are MGHRA and YSYEKL. In nucleotides, the CDR3 is TGCGCCAGCAGCCAAATTTTGGACGAGCAGTTCTTC. Protein product: CASSQILDEQFF.

This clonotype was counted many times. The J gene is TRBJ1-1, the V gene TRBV6-1, with 9 nucleotides matching TRBD1. With V trimmed by 5 bases and J by 6 bases, 10 bases remained unmatched. The germline gives CDR1 MNHNS, CDR2 SASEGT. CDR3 length: 15 residues. CDR3 sequence (DNA): TGTGCCAGCAGTCCCGATTGGACAGGGGCTGCTGAAGCTTTCTTT. It codes for CASSPDWTGAAEAFF.

The CDR3 is CASSYGIRAEQYV. The DNA for the CDR3 is TGTGCCAGCAGTTACGGTATTAGGGCTGAGCAGTACGTC. This chain joins TRBV6-2 or TRBV6-3 and TRBJ2-7; no reliable D call. The ends were cut back, 2 bases at V and 7 bases at J, with 12 bases in the middle. The CDR3 spans 13 residues. Germline loops: CDR1 MNHEY, CDR2 SVGEGT.

The chain carries TRBV6-5 and TRBJ2-1, with 7 bases identical to TRBD2. The V and J ends lost 6 bases and 6 bases, in that order; junction bases with no gene match: 11. The CDR3 is 15 residues long. Germline lookup yields CDR1 MNHEY and CDR2 SVGAGI. The CDR3, as DNA: TGTGCCAGCAGACCCAGGGTGGGGGGGGTCAATGAGCAGTTCTTC. It codes for CASRPRVGGVNEQFF.

The chain joins TRBV7-9 to TRBJ1-2; D gene uncertain. In germline, CDR1 is SEHNR, CDR2 FQNEAQ (reference sequence). Trimming cost V 1 base and J 4 bases, with 13 bases left between them. The CDR3 extends over 15 amino acids. CDR3 nucleotide sequence: TGTGCCAGCAGCTTAGTGTCGGTAACGGGCTATGGCTACACCTTC. This gives the protein CASSLVSVTGYGYTF.

J is TRBJ2-7 and V is TRBV7-6; D may be TRBD2 (7 bases). The germline V gene has CDR1 SGHVS and CDR2 FNYEAQ. The CDR3 extends over 15 amino acids. V lost 4 bases to trimming and J lost 7 bases, with 20 bases between them. CDR3 sequence: CASSSDPGASGEQYF. DNA for the CDR3: TGTGCCAGCAGCTCGGATCCGGGGGCTAGCGGAGAGCAGTACTTC.